This entry concerns a single T cell receptor beta chain. The target of this receptor is not known. Within one base of it there is no much larger clone, and no base qualities were kept. The immunoSEQ Assay, a bias-controlled multiplex PCR, was used to amplify TCRbeta CDR3 regions from genomic DNA. In the authors' own workflow: Nucleated cell counts per sample were estimated from amplification of reference gene primers within the assay. To quantify the absolute abundance of each unique TCRbeta CDR3 rearrangement, sequence reads were collapsed and filtered. For each sample, productive Simpson clonality was calculated by taking the square root of Simpson's diversity index across productive rearrangements. TCRdb's version of the immuneACCESS table is confined to in-frame rearrangements and falls short of the full clone set. An unresolved V gene accounts for under half of the shortfall where checked; the remainder is of unknown origin. V and J calls and clone size are those listed in that table; D and trimming were worked out from the DNA. The sample table lists 210,000 or so clones, almost 90% of them with a count of one. The top ten hold approximately 2.6% of the sample.

The sample originates from a study of blood T cell repertoires in COVID-19 (dated by TCRdb to about 2020). A note on the overall study: Samples from collaborators originated in the United States, Italy and Spain and spanned both the acute and convalescent phases of COVID-19. The prospective study material was composed of cDNA or gDNA derived from T cells, B-cell-depleted T cells, or PBMCs. Subjects who had been exposed to COVID-19, were actively infected with it, or had recovered from it provided the deeply sampled blood TCRbeta repertoires that made up the dataset. The repertoires were released in a freely available public database meant as a resource for research on the immune response to SARS-CoV-2. Samples were obtained from the ongoing ImmuneRACE study (first 160 participants) and from roughly 1,300 subjects provided by 6 global collaborators. Nearly every sample came with metadata listing a de-identified subject ID, COVID-19 status, age in years and sex. HLA class I and class II types, where available, came from metadata supplied by the sample provider rather than from assay-based typing. The paper's findings and limits, for the study overall: The amount of clinical and demographic metadata varied by source and participant and was provided uncurated.

V loses 6 bases at its end and J loses 3 bases; junction bases beyond the gene matches: 13. Via the germline V gene (reference sequence), CDR1 is LNHDA and CDR2 SQIVND. The CDR3 holds 17 amino acids from the cysteine to the phenylalanine. Left in the record is the CDR3 DNA by itself, 51 bases read in frame from the first base. Collaborating institutions collected whole blood in K2EDTA tubes following their own protocols. For TCRbeta analysis, collaborator samples were shipped as frozen whole blood, as isolated PBMCs, or as DNA extracted from either sample type. The sequence is built from TRBV19 and TRBJ1-5; TRBD1 agrees with 8 junctional bases. Sequencing was performed on peripheral blood. This TCR derives from a woman between 55 and 75 years old with acute or convalescent COVID-19. The DNA sequence follows: TGTGCCAGTAGCCCCCGGCCGGGACAGGCTATCAATCAGCCCCAGCATTTT. This yields the protein CASSPRPGQAINQPQHF.